The sequence of this T cell receptor beta chain was determined in a study of identical twins. General study results and limits: Out-of-frame beta chain sequences displayed weaker excess sharing between twins.

As regards this clonotype: Its antigen is currently unknown.

TCRdb recomputed calls from the 5' RACE reads with MiXCR, one row per CDR3 protein. Of roughly 1.6 million distinct CDR3 sequences in the sample, under 35% were seen once. The specimen sequenced was cord blood. This clonotype was obtained from a newborn girl in good health.

The chain's CDR3 is CASSLVAKDYGYTF. The CDR3 nucleotides read TGTGCCAGCAGCCTGGTTGCAAAGGACTATGGCTACACCTTC. The chain recombines TRBV6-2 or TRBV6-3 with TRBJ1-2, with unresolved D. With 6 bases removed from V and 3 bases from J, the gap between germline ends came to 14 bases. The germline gives CDR1 MNHEY, CDR2 SVGEGT. This CDR3 has 14 amino acids.